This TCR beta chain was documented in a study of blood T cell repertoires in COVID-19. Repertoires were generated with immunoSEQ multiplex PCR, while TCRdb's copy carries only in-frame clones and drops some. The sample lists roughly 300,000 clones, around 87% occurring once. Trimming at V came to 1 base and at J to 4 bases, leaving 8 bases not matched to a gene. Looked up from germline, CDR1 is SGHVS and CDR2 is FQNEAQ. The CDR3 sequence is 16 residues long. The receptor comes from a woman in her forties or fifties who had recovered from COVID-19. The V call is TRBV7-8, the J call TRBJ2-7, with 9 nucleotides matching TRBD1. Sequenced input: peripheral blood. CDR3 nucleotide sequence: TGTGCCAGCAGCTTAGAGGGACAGGGAGTTCCGTACGAGCAGTACTTC. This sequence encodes CASSLEGQGVPYEQYF.